Described below is a single T cell receptor (beta chain) sequence and its context. These data belong to a study of blood T cell repertoires in COVID-19. Overall study context: The origin of the acute and convalescent COVID-19 samples was the United States, Italy and Spain. Sample material is recorded as cDNA or gDNA derived from T cells, B-cell-depleted T cells, or PBMCs.

The CDR3 is 15 amino acids. The ends were cut back, 7 bases at V and 0 bases at J, with 15 bases in the middle. The germline gives CDR1 MNHEY, CDR2 SVGAGI. Original handling: Nucleated cell number was recorded as an estimate derived from reference gene primer amplification. Only in-frame clones appear in the TCRdb table, and some are missing; sequencing was by immunoSEQ multiplex PCR. Clone size and V and J calls were adopted from that table, with D and trimming inferred from the DNA. The sample shows 130,000 to 150,000 clones, around 80% of them seen only once. The rearrangement links TRBV6-5 to TRBJ1-1, with D unclear. The receptor was isolated from a human donor with acute or convalescent COVID-19. The donor label of this sample is uncertain. The sample was peripheral blood. The CDR3 DNA sequence: TGTGCCAGCACCGGCCCGGGGATCCTGAACACTGAAGCTTTCTTT. This encodes CASTGPGILNTEAFF.